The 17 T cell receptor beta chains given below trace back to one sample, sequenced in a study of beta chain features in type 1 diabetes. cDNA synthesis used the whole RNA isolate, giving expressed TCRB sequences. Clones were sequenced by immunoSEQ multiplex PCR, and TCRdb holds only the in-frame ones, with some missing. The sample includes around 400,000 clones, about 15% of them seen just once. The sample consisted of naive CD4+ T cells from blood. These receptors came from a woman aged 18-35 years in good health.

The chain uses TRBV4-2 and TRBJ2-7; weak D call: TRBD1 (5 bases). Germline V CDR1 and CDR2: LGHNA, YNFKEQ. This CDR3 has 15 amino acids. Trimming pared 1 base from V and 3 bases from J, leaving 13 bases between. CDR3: CASSQGVGDFYEQYF. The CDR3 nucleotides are TGTGCCAGCAGCCAAGGAGTAGGGGATTTCTACGAGCAGTACTTC.

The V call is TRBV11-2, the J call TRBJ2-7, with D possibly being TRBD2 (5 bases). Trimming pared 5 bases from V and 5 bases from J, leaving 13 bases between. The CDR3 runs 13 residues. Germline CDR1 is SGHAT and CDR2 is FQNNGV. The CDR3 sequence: CASSPSGLNEQYF. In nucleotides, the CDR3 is TGTGCCAGCAGCCCCTCGGGGTTAAACGAGCAGTACTTC.

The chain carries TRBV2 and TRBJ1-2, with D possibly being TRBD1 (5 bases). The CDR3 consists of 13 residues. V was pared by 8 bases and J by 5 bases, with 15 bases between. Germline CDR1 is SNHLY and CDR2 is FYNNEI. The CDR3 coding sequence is TGTGCCAGCCGGGGGGAAACGGTGTATGGCTACACCTTC. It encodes CASRGETVYGYTF.

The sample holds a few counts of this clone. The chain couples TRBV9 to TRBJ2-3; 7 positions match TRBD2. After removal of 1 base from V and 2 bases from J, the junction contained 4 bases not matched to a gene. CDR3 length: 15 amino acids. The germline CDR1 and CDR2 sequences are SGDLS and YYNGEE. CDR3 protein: CASSVRLAVTDTQYF. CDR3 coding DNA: TGTGCCAGCAGCGTAAGGCTAGCGGTCACAGATACGCAGTATTTT.

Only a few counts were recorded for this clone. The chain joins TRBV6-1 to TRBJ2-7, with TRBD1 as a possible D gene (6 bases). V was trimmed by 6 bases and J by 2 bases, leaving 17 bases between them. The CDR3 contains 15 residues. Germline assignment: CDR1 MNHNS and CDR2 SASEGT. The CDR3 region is CASRATTGQPYEQYF. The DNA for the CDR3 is TGTGCCAGCAGAGCCACGACGGGACAACCCTACGAGCAGTACTTC.

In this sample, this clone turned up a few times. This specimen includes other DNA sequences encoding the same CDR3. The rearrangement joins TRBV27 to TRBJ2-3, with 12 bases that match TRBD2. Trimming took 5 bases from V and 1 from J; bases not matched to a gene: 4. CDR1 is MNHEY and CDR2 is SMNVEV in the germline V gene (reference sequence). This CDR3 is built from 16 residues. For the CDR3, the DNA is TGTGCCAGCAGTCTCGGACTAGCGGGACGCACAGATACGCAGTATTTT. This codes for CASSLGLAGRTDTQYF.

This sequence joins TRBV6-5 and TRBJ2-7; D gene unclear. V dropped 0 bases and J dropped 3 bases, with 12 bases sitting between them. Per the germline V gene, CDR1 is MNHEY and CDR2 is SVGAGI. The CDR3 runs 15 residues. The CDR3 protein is CASSYSIAGDYEQYF. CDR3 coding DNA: TGTGCCAGCAGTTACTCAATAGCCGGAGACTACGAGCAGTACTTC.

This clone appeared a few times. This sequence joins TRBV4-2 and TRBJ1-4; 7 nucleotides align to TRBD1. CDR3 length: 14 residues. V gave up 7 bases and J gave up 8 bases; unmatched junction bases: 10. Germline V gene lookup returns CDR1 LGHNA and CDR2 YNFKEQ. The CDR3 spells CASTPGQMREKLFF. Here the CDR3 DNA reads TGTGCCAGCACTCCGGGACAGATGAGGGAAAAACTGTTTTTT.

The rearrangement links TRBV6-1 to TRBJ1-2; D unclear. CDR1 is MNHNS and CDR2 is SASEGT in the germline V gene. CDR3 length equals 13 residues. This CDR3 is CAIGSDINYGYTF. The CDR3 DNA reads TGTGCAATCGGGAGTGACATTAACTATGGCTACACCTTC.

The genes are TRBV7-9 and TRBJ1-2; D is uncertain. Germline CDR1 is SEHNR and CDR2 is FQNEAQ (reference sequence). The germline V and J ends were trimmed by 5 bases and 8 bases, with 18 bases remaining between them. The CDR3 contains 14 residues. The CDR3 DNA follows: TGTGCCAGCAGCCCAACTTCCAGTACGGGAGGCTACACCTTC. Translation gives CASSPTSSTGGYTF.

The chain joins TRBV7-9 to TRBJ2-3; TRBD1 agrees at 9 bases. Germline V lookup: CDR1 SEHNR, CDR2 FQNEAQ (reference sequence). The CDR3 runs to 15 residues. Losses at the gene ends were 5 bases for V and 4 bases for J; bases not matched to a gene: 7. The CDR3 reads CASSERTGEADTQYF. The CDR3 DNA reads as TGTGCCAGCAGCGAAAGGACAGGGGAGGCAGATACGCAGTATTTT.

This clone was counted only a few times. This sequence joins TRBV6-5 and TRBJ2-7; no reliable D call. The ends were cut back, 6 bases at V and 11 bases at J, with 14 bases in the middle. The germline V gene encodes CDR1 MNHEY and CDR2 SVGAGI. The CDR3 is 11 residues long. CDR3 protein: CASRMMTPEYF. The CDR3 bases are TGTGCCAGCAGAATGATGACTCCGGAGTACTTC.

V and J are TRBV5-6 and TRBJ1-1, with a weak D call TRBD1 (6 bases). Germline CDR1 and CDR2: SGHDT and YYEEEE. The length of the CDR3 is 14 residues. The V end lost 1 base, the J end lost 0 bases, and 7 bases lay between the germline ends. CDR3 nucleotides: TGTGCCAGCAGCTTGCAGGGGATGAACACTGAAGCTTTCTTT. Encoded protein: CASSLQGMNTEAFF.

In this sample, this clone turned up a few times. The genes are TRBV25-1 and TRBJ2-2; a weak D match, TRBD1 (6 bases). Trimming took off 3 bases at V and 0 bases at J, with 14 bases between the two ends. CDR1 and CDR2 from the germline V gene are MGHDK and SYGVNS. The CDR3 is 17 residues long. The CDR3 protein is CASSDLVGGTNTGELFF. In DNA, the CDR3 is TGTGCCAGCAGTGATTTAGTAGGGGGTACGAACACCGGGGAGCTGTTTTTT.

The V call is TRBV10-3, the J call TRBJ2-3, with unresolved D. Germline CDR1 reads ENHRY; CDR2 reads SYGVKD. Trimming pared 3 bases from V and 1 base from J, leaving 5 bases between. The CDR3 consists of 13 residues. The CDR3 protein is CAISERGTDTQYF. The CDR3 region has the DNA TGTGCCATCAGTGAACGCGGCACAGATACGCAGTATTTT.

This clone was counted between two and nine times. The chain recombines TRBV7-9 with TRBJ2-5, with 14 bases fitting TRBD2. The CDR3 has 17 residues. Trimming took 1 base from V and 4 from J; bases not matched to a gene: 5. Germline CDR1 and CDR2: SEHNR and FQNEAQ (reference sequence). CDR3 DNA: TGTGCCAGCAGCTTAGGACTAGCGGGAGGGGTTCGAGAGACCCAGTACTTC. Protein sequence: CASSLGLAGGVRETQYF.

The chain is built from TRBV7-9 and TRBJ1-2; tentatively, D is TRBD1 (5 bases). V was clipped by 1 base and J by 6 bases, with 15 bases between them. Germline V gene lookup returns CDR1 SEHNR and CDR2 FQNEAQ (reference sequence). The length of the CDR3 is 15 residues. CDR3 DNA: TGTGCCAGCAGCTTAGGGCAGGGTCCGAGAGATGGCTACACCTTC. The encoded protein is CASSLGQGPRDGYTF.